This T cell receptor beta chain was retrieved from a study of T cell responses to AZD1222 COVID-19 vaccine. On this clone: The antigen remains unidentified.

TCRdb's copy holds only in-frame clones and misses some; the assay was immunoSEQ multiplex PCR. The data show roughly 120,000 clones, about 85% seen once. Study results and caveats: Variant regions that are unmutated are reportedly the target of nearly half of spike-specific TCRs.

The germline V and J ends were trimmed by 11 bases and 0 bases, with 16 bases remaining between them. The germline V gene has CDR1 MDHEN and CDR2 SYDVKM. The CDR3 runs 14 residues. This specimen consisted of peripheral blood, obtained on day 0 of AZD1222 vaccination. The chain joins TRBV28 to TRBJ1-1, with D possibly TRBD1 on 5 matching bases. The source of this sequence is an adult in good health. This CDR3 is CASRPAGMNTEAFF. The CDR3 DNA follows: TGTGCCTCCAGGCCGGCAGGGATGAACACTGAAGCTTTCTTT.